These 8 T cell receptor beta chains came from one sample sequenced in a study of PD-L1 blockade in urothelial cancer. Sequenced by immunoSEQ multiplex PCR; TCRdb stores in-frame clones only, minus some. The repertoire holds 85,000 to 95,000 clones, with 89% as singletons. This sample's time point: pretreatment peripheral blood. Here the sequenced sample was PBMCs, taken around atezolizumab (anti-PD-L1) treatment. The receptors were gathered from a woman aged 80 or over with urothelial cancer.

This rearrangement joins TRBV27 to TRBJ2-5; D perhaps matches TRBD1 (5 bases). The CDR3 sequence is 15 residues long. The ends were cut back, 11 bases at V and 2 bases at J, with 21 bases in the middle. CDR1 is MNHEY, CDR2 SMNVEV, per germline (reference sequence). The CDR3 DNA reads TGTGCCGGAGACAGTACCTTAACCCAGCAAGAGACCCAGTACTTC. The encoded protein is CAGDSTLTQQETQYF.

The rearrangement uses TRBV18 and TRBJ1-2; 10 nucleotides line up with TRBD1. Looked up from germline, CDR1 is KGHSH and CDR2 is LQKENI. With V trimmed by 6 bases and J by 8 bases, 12 bases remained unmatched. The CDR3 consists of 15 residues. For the CDR3, the DNA is TGTGCCAGCTCGGAGGGACAGGGGACCCCCTGGGGCTACACCTTC. This encodes CASSEGQGTPWGYTF.

This clone was counted between two and nine times. V usage is TRBV30 and J usage is TRBJ1-5; 7 nucleotides agree with TRBD1. The germline V gene encodes CDR1 GTSNPN and CDR2 SVGIG (reference sequence). V shed 3 bases, J shed 6 bases, and the junction held 14 bases outside the gene matches. The CDR3 extends over 16 amino acids. The CDR3: CAWRTGTTLAGQPQHF. Written as DNA, the CDR3 is TGTGCCTGGAGGACAGGGACAACCCTAGCCGGTCAGCCCCAGCATTTT. Full variable domain (rest looked up from reference TRBV30 and TRBJ1-5): SQTIHQWPATLVQPVGSPLSLECTVEGTSNPNLYWYRQAAGRGLQLLFYSVGIGQISSEVPQNLSASRPQDRQFILSSKKLLLSDSGFYLCAWRTGTTLAGQPQHFGDGTRLSIL.

The DNA for the CDR3 is TGTGCCAGCAGTTTAGTTAGGCTAGCGGGAGAGTTCACCGGGGAGCTGTTTTTT. Translated, it gives CASSLVRLAGEFTGELFF. This chain connects TRBV28 to TRBJ2-2, with 10 bases matching TRBD2. This CDR3 spans 18 amino acids. The ends lost 2 bases at V and 4 bases at J; junction bases unmatched: 10. Germline loops: CDR1 MDHEN, CDR2 SYDVKM.

This clone was found once. An end of the junction does not agree with germline; a read error may underlie this. The chain employs TRBV7-9 and TRBJ1-3, with 7 bases fitting TRBD1. The CDR3 covers 13 residues. Germline loops: CDR1 SEHNR, CDR2 FQNEAQ (reference sequence). This chain's CDR3 is CASSLQGTVQLPF. CDR3 coding DNA: TGTGCCAGCAGCTTACAAGGGACAGTACAATTGCCTTTT.

V and J are TRBV19 and TRBJ2-7, with 10 bases identical to TRBD2. The CDR3 runs to 15 residues. Germline loops: CDR1 LNHDA, CDR2 SQIVND (reference sequence). The V segment lost 6 bases and the J segment 4 bases; nucleotides outside the gene matches: 9. CDR3 sequence reads: CASRSLAGVGYEQYF. For the CDR3, the DNA is TGTGCCAGTAGGAGTCTAGCGGGAGTTGGGTACGAGCAGTACTTC.

J is TRBJ2-6 and V is TRBV4-2; possibly TRBD1 for D (5 bases). Per germline, CDR1 LGHNA and CDR2 YNFKEQ. This CDR3 comprises 16 residues. V shed 4 bases and J shed 0 bases, with 10 bases lying between them. In DNA form, the CDR3 reads TGTGCCAGCAGCCGAAGACAGAGCTCTGGGGCCAACGTCCTGACTTTC. As protein: CASSRRQSSGANVLTF.

The CDR3 coding sequence is TGTGCCACCAGCAGATCAGGGGGCGCGGATAATCAGCCCCAGCATTTT. Amino acids: CATSRSGGADNQPQHF. This chain connects TRBV15 to TRBJ1-5, with 8 positions matching TRBD1. V trimming: 2 bases; J trimming: 4 bases; junction bases outside the gene matches: 7. The CDR3 consists of 16 residues. Germline V gene lookup returns CDR1 LNHNV and CDR2 YYDKDF (reference sequence).